This TCR beta chain is drawn from a study of control samples from healthy donors and cancer patients. Sequencing was performed with immunoSEQ multiplex PCR; in TCRdb, only in-frame clones are kept and a portion is missing. This sample has 150,000 to 200,000 clones, with 90% found just once. From germline, CDR1 is SGHNT and CDR2 YENEEA. The CDR3 spans 18 residues. V trimming: 5 bases; J trimming: 2 bases; junction bases outside the gene matches: 13. J is TRBJ2-1 and V is TRBV11-3; 9 bases line up with TRBD2. What was sequenced was blood. The TCR originated in a woman in her forties or fifties in good health. CDR3 DNA: TGTGCCAGCAGCCTTACGGGGATAGCGGGGGAGCCCTACAATGAGCAGTTCTTC. Translated: CASSLTGIAGEPYNEQFF.